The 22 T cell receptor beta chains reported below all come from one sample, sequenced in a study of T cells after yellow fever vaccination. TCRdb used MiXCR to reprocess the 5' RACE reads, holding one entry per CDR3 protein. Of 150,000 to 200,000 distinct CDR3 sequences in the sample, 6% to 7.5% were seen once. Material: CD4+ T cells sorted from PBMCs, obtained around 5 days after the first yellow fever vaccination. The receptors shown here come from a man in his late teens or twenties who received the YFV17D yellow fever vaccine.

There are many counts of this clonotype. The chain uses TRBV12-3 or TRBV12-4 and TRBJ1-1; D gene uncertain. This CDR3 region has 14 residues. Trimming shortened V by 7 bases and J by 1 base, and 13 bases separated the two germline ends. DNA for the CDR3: TGTGCCAGCACCTGGGGTAATCCGAACACTGAAGCTTTCTTT. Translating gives CASTWGNPNTEAFF.

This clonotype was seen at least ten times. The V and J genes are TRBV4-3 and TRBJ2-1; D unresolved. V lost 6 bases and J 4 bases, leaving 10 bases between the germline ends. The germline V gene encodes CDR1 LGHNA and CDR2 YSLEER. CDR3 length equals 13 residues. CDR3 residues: CASSGEVYNEQFF. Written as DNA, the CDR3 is TGCGCCAGCAGTGGTGAAGTTTACAATGAGCAGTTCTTC.

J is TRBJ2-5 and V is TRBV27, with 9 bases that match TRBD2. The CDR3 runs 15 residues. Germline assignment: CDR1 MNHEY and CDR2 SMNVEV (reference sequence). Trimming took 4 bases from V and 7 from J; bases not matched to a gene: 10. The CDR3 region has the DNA TGTGCCAGCAGTTCCGGGGTAGCGGGGGTAGTGACCCAGTACTTC. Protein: CASSSGVAGVVTQYF.

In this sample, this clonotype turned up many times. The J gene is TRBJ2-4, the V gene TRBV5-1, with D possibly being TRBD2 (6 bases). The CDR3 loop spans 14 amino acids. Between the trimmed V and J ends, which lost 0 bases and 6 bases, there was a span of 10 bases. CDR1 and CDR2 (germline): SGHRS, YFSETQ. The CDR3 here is CASSLDGGLNIQYF. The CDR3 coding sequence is TGCGCCAGCAGCTTGGACGGGGGATTAAACATTCAGTACTTC.

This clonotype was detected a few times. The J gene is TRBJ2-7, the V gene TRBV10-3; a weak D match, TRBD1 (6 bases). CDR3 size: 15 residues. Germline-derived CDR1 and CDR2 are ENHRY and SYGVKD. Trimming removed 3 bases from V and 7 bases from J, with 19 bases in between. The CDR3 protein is CAISEGTRGGWEQYV. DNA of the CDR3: TGTGCCATCAGTGAAGGGACAAGGGGTGGTTGGGAGCAGTACGTC.

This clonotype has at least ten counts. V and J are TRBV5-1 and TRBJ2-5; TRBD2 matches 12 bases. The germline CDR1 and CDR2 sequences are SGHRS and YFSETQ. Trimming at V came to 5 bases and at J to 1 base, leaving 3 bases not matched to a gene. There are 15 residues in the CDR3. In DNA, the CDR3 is TGCGCCAGCAGATTACTAGCGGGGGGCCAAGAGACCCAGTACTTC. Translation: CASRLLAGGQETQYF.

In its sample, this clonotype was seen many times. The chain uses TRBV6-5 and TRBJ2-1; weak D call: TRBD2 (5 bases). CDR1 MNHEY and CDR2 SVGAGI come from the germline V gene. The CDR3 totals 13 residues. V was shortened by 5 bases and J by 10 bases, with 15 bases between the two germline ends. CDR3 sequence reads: CASSHGVNGEQFF. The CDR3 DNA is TGTGCCAGCAGTCACGGGGTCAACGGAGAGCAGTTCTTC.

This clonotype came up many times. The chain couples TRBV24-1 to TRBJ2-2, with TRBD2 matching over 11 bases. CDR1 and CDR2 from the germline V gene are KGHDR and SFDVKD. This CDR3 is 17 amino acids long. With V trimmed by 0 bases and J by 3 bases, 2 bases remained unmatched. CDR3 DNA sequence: TGTGCCACCAGTGATTTGACGACTAGCGGGGACACCGGGGAGCTGTTTTTT. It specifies CATSDLTTSGDTGELFF.

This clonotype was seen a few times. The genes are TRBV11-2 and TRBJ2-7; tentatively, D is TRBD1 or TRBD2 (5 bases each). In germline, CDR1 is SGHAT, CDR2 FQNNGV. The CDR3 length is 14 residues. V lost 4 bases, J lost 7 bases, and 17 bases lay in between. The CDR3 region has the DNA TGTGCCAGCAGCTGGGGACGCCTGGGTGCGGAGCAGTACGTC. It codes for CASSWGRLGAEQYV.

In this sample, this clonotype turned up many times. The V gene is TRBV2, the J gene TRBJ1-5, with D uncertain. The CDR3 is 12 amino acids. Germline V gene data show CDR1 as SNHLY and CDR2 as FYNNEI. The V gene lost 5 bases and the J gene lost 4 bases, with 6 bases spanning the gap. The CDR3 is CASSRQNQPQHF. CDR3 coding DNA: TGTGCCAGCAGTAGGCAGAATCAGCCCCAGCATTTT.

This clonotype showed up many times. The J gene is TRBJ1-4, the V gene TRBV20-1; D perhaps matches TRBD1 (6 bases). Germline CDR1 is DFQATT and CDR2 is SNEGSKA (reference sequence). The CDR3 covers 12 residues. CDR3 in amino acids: CTSGAPNEKLFF. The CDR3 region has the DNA TGCACCTCGGGGGCACCTAATGAAAAACTGTTTTTT.

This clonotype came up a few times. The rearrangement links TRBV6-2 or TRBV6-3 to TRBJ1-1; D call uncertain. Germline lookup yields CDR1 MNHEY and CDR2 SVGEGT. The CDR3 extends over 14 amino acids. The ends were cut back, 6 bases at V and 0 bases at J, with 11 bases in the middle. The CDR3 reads CASRGWAMNTEAFF. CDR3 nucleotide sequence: TGTGCCAGCAGGGGTTGGGCCATGAACACTGAAGCTTTCTTT.

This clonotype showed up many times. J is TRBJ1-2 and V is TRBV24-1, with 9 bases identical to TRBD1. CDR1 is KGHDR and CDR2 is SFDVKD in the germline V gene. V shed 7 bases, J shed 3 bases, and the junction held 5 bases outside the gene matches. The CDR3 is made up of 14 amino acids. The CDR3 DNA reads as TGTGCCACCAGCCCTGGGGACAGGGACTATGGCTACACCTTC. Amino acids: CATSPGDRDYGYTF.

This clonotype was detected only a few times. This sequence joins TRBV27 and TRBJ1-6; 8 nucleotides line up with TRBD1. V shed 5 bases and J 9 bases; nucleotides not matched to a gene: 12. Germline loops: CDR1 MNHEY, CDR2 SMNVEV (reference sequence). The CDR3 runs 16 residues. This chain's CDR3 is CASSTHLQGTGSPLHF. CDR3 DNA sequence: TGTGCCAGCAGTACCCACCTACAGGGGACAGGTTCACCCCTCCACTTT.

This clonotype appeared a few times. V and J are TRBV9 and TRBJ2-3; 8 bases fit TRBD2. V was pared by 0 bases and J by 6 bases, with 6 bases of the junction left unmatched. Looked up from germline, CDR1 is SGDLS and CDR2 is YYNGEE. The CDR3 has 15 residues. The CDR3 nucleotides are TGTGCCAGCAGCGTAGGTGCGGGGGGAGGTGATACGCAGTATTTT. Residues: CASSVGAGGGDTQYF.

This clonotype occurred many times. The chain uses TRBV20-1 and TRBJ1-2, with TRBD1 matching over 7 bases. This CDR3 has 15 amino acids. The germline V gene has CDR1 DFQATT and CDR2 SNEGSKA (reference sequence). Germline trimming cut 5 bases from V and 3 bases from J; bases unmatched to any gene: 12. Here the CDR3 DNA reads TGCAGTGCTCCGAACAGGGGAACTAAGGACTATGGCTACACCTTC. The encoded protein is CSAPNRGTKDYGYTF.

As DNA, the CDR3 is TGTGCCAGCAGCCCTCTAGCGGTACAAGAGACCCAGTACTTC. Its protein is CASSPLAVQETQYF. V gene TRBV7-9 combines with J gene TRBJ2-5; TRBD2 agrees at 7 bases. Unmatched junction bases numbered 5, after V lost 5 bases and J lost 2 bases. The germline gives CDR1 SEHNR, CDR2 FQNEAQ (reference sequence). The CDR3 has 14 amino acids.

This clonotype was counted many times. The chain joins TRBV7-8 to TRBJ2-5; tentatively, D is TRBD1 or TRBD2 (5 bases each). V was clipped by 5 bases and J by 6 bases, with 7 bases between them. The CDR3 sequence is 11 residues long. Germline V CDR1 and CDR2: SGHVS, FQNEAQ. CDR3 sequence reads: CASSRGKTQYF. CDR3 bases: TGTGCCAGCAGCCGGGGCAAGACCCAGTACTTC.

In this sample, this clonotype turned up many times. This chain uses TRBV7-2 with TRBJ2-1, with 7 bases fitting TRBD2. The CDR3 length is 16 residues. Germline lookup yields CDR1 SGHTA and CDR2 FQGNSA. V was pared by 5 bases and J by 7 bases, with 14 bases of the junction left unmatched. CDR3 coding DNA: TGTGCCAGCAGCATGTACCACAGCGGGGTTGGGAATGAGCAGTTCTTC. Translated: CASSMYHSGVGNEQFF.

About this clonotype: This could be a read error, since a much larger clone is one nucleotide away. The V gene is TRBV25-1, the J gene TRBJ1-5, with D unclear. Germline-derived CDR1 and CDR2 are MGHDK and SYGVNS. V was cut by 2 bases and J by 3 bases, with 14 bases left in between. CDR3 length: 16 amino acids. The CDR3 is CASSETNSWINQPQHF. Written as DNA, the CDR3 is TGTGCCAGCAGTGAAACGAACAGTTGGATCAATCAGCCCCAGCATTTT.

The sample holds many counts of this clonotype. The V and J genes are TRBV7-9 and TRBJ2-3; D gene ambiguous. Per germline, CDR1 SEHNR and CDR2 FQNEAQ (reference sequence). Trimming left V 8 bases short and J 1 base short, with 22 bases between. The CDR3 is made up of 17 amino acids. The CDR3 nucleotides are TGTGCCAGCTCCCTTAGGACCCTCATTAGGGGCACAGATACGCAGTATTTT. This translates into CASSLRTLIRGTDTQYF.

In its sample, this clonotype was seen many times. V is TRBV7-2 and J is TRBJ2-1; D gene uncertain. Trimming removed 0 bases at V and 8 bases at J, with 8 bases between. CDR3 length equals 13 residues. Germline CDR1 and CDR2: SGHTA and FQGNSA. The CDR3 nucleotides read TGTGCCAGCAGCTTAGCGGCTTCCTATGAGCAGTTCTTC. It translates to CASSLAASYEQFF.